This T cell receptor beta chain comes out of a study of spatial heterogeneity in lung cancer. The overall study: When available, follow-up PBMC samples taken a median of about 2 years after resection were sequenced. Fewer alpha-chain than beta-chain sequences were consistently detected.

Specified time point: blood at routine non-recurrence follow-up after resection. Unsorted whole RNA of tumor, nontumor lung or frozen PBMC was sequenced. Single TCR cDNA molecules each had their own unique molecular identifier. MiXCR, applied by TCRdb to the 5' RACE reads, yields one record per CDR3 protein. The sample includes 35,000 to 50,000 distinct CDR3 sequences, 22% seen only once; the top ten take roughly 6.5%. Trimming cost V 6 bases and J 2 bases; bases outside gene matches: 3. This CDR3 contains 13 residues. Germline V gene lookup returns CDR1 LGHDT and CDR2 YNNKEL (reference sequence). Sequenced material: PBMCs, taken at follow-up. The source is a female donor with early-stage non-small cell lung cancer. V and J are TRBV3-1 and TRBJ1-2, with 7 bases aligning to TRBD1. CDR3 bases: TGTGCCAGCAGACAACAGGGGAACTATGGCTACACCTTC. It codes for CASRQQGNYGYTF.